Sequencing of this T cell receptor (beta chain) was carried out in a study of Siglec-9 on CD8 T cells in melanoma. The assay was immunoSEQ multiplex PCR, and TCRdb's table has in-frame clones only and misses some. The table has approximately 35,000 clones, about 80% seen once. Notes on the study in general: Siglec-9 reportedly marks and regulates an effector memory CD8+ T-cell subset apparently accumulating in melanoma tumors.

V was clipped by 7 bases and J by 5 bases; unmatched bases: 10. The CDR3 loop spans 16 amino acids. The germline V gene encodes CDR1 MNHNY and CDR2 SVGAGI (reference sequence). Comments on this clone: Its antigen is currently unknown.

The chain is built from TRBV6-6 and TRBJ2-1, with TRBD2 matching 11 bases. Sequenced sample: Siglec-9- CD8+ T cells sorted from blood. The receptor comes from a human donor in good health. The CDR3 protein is CASTHLAGGRDNEQFF. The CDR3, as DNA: TGTGCCAGCACCCACTTAGCGGGGGGGCGGGACAATGAGCAGTTCTTC.